This is a list of T cell receptor beta chains from one sample in a study of T cells in Graves' hyperthyroidism and ophthalmopathy. MiXCR, run by TCRdb on the multiplex PCR reads, gives a single entry per CDR3 protein. In the table there are over 250,000 distinct CDR3 sequences, about 20% of which are singletons. The sample was blood. These receptors all stem from a man aged 25-45 years with Graves' ophthalmopathy. Both conserved end residues are trimmed from each CDR3. The order of the fields is CDR3 protein, J gene, D gene, V gene. D genes are given only for firm matches.

cdr3_aa: AWSLGGEQF
j_call: TRBJ2-1
d_call: TRBD2
v_call: TRBV30

cdr3_aa: ASSPPAGETQY
j_call: TRBJ2-5
d_call: -
v_call: TRBV18

cdr3_aa: ASMTNSYEQY
j_call: TRBJ2-7
d_call: -
v_call: TRBV2

cdr3_aa: AIRGTFGYNEQF
j_call: TRBJ2-1
d_call: -
v_call: TRBV10-3

cdr3_aa: ASREDSAGANVLT
j_call: TRBJ2-6
d_call: -
v_call: TRBV6-2/TRBV6-3

cdr3_aa: SLGYGSTDTQY
j_call: TRBJ2-3
d_call: -
v_call: TRBV20-1

cdr3_aa: ASSESEGDEQF
j_call: TRBJ2-1
d_call: -
v_call: TRBV7-2

cdr3_aa: ASSQVAAQETQY
j_call: TRBJ2-5
d_call: -
v_call: TRBV3-1

cdr3_aa: ASRPHPSEQY
j_call: TRBJ2-7
d_call: -
v_call: TRBV7-9

cdr3_aa: ASSETPGRYGYT
j_call: TRBJ1-2
d_call: -
v_call: TRBV2

cdr3_aa: ASSQRIPYVREGYEQY
j_call: TRBJ2-7
d_call: -
v_call: TRBV3-1

cdr3_aa: ASSSPTGQETQY
j_call: TRBJ2-5
d_call: TRBD1
v_call: TRBV6-1

cdr3_aa: ASRGDTEAF
j_call: TRBJ1-1
d_call: -
v_call: TRBV19

cdr3_aa: SARMPGVSTDTQY
j_call: TRBJ2-3
d_call: -
v_call: TRBV20-1

cdr3_aa: AISDRGPNGGGYT
j_call: TRBJ1-2
d_call: TRBD1
v_call: TRBV10-3

cdr3_aa: ASSLTFGRAGGDTQY
j_call: TRBJ2-3
d_call: TRBD2
v_call: TRBV7-8

cdr3_aa: ASSPSSGRVYNEQF
j_call: TRBJ2-1
d_call: TRBD2
v_call: TRBV3-1

cdr3_aa: ASSIDQGAGEAGEQY
j_call: TRBJ2-7
d_call: TRBD2
v_call: TRBV19

cdr3_aa: ASSWDRNTGELF
j_call: TRBJ2-2
d_call: TRBD1
v_call: TRBV7-6

cdr3_aa: ASSPTRWAIYNEQF
j_call: TRBJ2-1
d_call: -
v_call: TRBV27

cdr3_aa: SAITGGDQPQH
j_call: TRBJ1-5
d_call: TRBD1
v_call: TRBV20-1

cdr3_aa: ASRVGGPNEQF
j_call: TRBJ2-1
d_call: -
v_call: TRBV7-9

cdr3_aa: ASIKQGTYNEQF
j_call: TRBJ2-1
d_call: -
v_call: TRBV6-1

cdr3_aa: ASSEGLARFTDTQY
j_call: TRBJ2-3
d_call: TRBD2
v_call: TRBV6-1

cdr3_aa: ASSQEPLDTEAF
j_call: TRBJ1-1
d_call: -
v_call: TRBV14

cdr3_aa: ASSQTRGRLTDGYT
j_call: TRBJ1-2
d_call: -
v_call: TRBV3-1

cdr3_aa: ASSPGGSGRRDTQY
j_call: TRBJ2-3
d_call: -
v_call: TRBV5-4

cdr3_aa: SAREDGYEQY
j_call: TRBJ2-7
d_call: -
v_call: TRBV20-1

cdr3_aa: ASSFFSGQGANEQF
j_call: TRBJ2-1
d_call: TRBD1
v_call: TRBV12-3/TRBV12-4

cdr3_aa: ASVRENRAVYGYT
j_call: TRBJ1-2
d_call: -
v_call: TRBV2

cdr3_aa: ASNQGAMNTEAF
j_call: TRBJ1-1
d_call: -
v_call: TRBV5-1

cdr3_aa: ASSSFSGLTYNEQF
j_call: TRBJ2-1
d_call: TRBD2
v_call: TRBV12-3/TRBV12-4

cdr3_aa: ASSGFDRGTEAF
j_call: TRBJ1-1
d_call: -
v_call: TRBV28

cdr3_aa: ASGGPGELF
j_call: TRBJ2-2
d_call: -
v_call: TRBV7-9

cdr3_aa: ASSLHRGRQF
j_call: TRBJ2-1
d_call: TRBD1
v_call: TRBV7-6

cdr3_aa: ASSLEWRNTEAF
j_call: TRBJ1-1
d_call: -
v_call: TRBV7-9

cdr3_aa: ASSGGTVGYT
j_call: TRBJ1-2
d_call: -
v_call: TRBV28

cdr3_aa: ASSPTGSHEKLF
j_call: TRBJ1-4
d_call: -
v_call: TRBV7-8

cdr3_aa: ASTPQSGGISYEQY
j_call: TRBJ2-7
d_call: TRBD2
v_call: TRBV6-2/TRBV6-3

cdr3_aa: ASSLYSTDTQY
j_call: TRBJ2-3
d_call: -
v_call: TRBV5-6